A selection of T cell receptor beta chains follows, all from one sample in a study of blood T cell repertoires in COVID-19. This table comes from immunoSEQ multiplex PCR, and its TCRdb copy is limited to in-frame clones, with some not included. This table holds 130,000 or so clones, around 79% found once. The sample comprised peripheral blood. These receptors came from a woman in her 70s with COVID-19, enrolled during active disease. Both conserved end residues are part of each CDR3. A D gene is named only where the DNA matches it firmly. Only some rows state a clone size, as once, few, many or a class for expanded clones.

>TRBJ1-1|TRBV18|.|once
CASSPPAFTEAFF
TGTGCCAGCTCACCACCGGCATTTACTGAAGCTTTCTTT
>TRBJ2-7|TRBV5-1|TRBD1|.
CASSPPGQGAYEQYF
TGCGCCAGCAGCCCTCCGGGACAGGGAGCCTACGAGCAGTACTTC
>TRBJ2-3|TRBV7-2|TRBD2|once
CASSPGLAADTQYF
TGTGCCAGCAGCCCAGGACTAGCGGCAGATACGCAGTATTTT
>TRBJ2-3|TRBV5-5|.|.
CASSLIEGGDTQYF
TGTGCCAGCAGCTTGATTGAGGGAGGTGATACGCAGTATTTT
>TRBJ2-5|TRBV10-3|.|.
CAISGSGRETQYF
TGTGCCATCAGTGGCAGTGGGAGGGAGACCCAGTACTTC
>TRBJ2-7|TRBV4-1|TRBD1|few
CASSPGFGTGFEQYF
TGCGCCAGCAGCCCCGGTTTCGGGACAGGGTTCGAGCAGTACTTC
>TRBJ2-7|TRBV3-1/TRBV3-2|.|.
CASSPIRGEQYF
TGTGCCAGCAGCCCCATCCGGGGCGAGCAGTACTTC
>TRBJ1-5|TRBV3-1/TRBV3-2|TRBD1|.
CASSQEGQNQHF
TGTGCCAGCAGCCAGGAGGGACAGAACCAGCATTTT
>TRBJ1-3|TRBV7-2|.|.
CASSPLSGNTIYF
TGTGCCAGCAGCCCCCTCTCTGGAAACACCATATATTTT
>TRBJ2-5|TRBV5-1|TRBD1|once
CASKRDSPQETQYF
TGCGCCAGCAAAAGGGACAGCCCCCAAGAGACCCAGTACTTC
>TRBJ1-2|TRBV2|.|.
CASSERQGTGYTF
TGTGCCAGCAGTGAACGGCAGGGGACTGGCTACACCTTC
>TRBJ1-5|TRBV12-3/TRBV12-4|.|once
CASSTDSPGPQHF
TGTGCCAGCAGCACGGACAGCCCGGGGCCCCAGCATTTT
>TRBJ1-2|TRBV12-3/TRBV12-4|TRBD1|once
CASSQAGGGGYTF
TGTGCCAGCAGTCAAGCAGGGGGTGGTGGCTACACCTTC
>TRBJ1-5|TRBV2|.|few
CASRGDGYNQPQHF
TGTGCCAGCAGGGGCGACGGTTACAATCAGCCCCAGCATTTT
>TRBJ1-5|TRBV6-5|TRBD1|.
CASRADRASNQPQHF
TGTGCCAGCAGAGCGGACAGGGCCAGCAATCAGCCCCAGCATTTT
>TRBJ1-2|TRBV18|.|.
CASSPTDGLKDGYTF
TGTGCCAGCTCACCAACAGACGGCTTAAAGGATGGCTACACCTTC
>TRBJ2-1|TRBV20-1|.|.
CSARSANEQFF
TGCAGTGCTAGGAGTGCAAATGAGCAGTTCTTC
>TRBJ1-2|TRBV5-6|.|.
CASSLGGLDRSGGYTF
TGTGCCAGCAGCTTGGGTGGACTTGACAGGTCGGGGGGCTACACCTTC
>TRBJ1-1|TRBV3-1/TRBV3-2|TRBD1|.
CASSQDSGQAGAFF
TGTGCCAGCAGCCAAGATTCGGGACAGGCCGGAGCTTTCTTT
>TRBJ1-1|TRBV19|.|few
CASRVQGGTEAFF
TGTGCCAGTCGCGTGCAGGGTGGCACTGAAGCTTTCTTT
>TRBJ1-5|TRBV19|.|.
CASSAEAGNQPQHF
TGTGCCAGTAGTGCCGAGGCCGGCAATCAGCCCCAGCATTTT
>TRBJ2-1|TRBV7-2|TRBD2|.
CASSAAAGSRNEQFF
TGTGCCAGCAGCGCCGCAGCGGGGAGTAGGAATGAGCAGTTCTTC
>TRBJ2-7|TRBV19|TRBD2|.
CASSMSSGGTYEQYF
TGTGCCAGTAGTATGAGTAGCGGGGGGACCTACGAGCAGTACTTC
>TRBJ2-5|TRBV7-8|.|.
CASSFGLAETQYF
TGTGCCAGCAGCTTTGGGTTAGCGGAGACCCAGTACTTC
>TRBJ2-2|TRBV5-6|.|.
CASSGQAGGTGELFF
TGTGCCAGCAGCGGCCAGGCCGGGGGCACCGGGGAGCTGTTTTTT
>TRBJ2-1|TRBV30|.|few
CAWSVEPGVDEQFF
TGTGCCTGGAGTGTAGAGCCGGGGGTGGATGAGCAGTTCTTC
>TRBJ1-5|TRBV7-8|.|.
CASSFTRGGSSNQPQHF
TGTGCCAGCAGCTTTACTAGGGGGGGAAGCAGCAATCAGCCCCAGCATTTT
>TRBJ1-2|TRBV30|.|.
CAWSDPMRGYTF
TGTGCCTGGAGTGACCCTATGAGGGGCTACACCTTC
>TRBJ1-5|TRBV27|.|.
CASSRGVRGANQPQHF
TGTGCCAGCAGCCGCGGGGTCCGGGGGGCTAATCAGCCCCAGCATTTT
>TRBJ2-7|TRBV3-1/TRBV3-2|.|once
CASTLNGGTYEQYF
TGTGCCAGCACGCTAAACGGGGGTACCTACGAGCAGTACTTC
>TRBJ1-2|TRBV5-4|TRBD1|.
CASSPRGDRVYGYTF
TGTGCCAGCAGCCCACGCGGGGACAGGGTATATGGCTACACCTTC
>TRBJ2-7|TRBV3-1/TRBV3-2|.|.
CASSQALKYTSYEQYF
TGTGCCAGCAGCCAAGCCCTAAAGTATACCTCCTACGAGCAGTACTTC
>TRBJ2-7|TRBV24-1|.|.
CATSPQGRGGEQYF
TGTGCCACCAGTCCTCAGGGGCGCGGAGGAGAGCAGTACTTC
>TRBJ2-7|TRBV16|.|.
CASSQQQGRGEQYF
TGTGCCAGCAGCCAACAGCAGGGAAGGGGCGAGCAGTACTTC
>TRBJ2-3|TRBV5-4|TRBD2|.
CASSLAGTSGGGYF
TGTGCCAGCAGCTTGGCGGGGACTAGCGGGGGAGGGTATTTT
>TRBJ1-1|TRBV7-9|TRBD1|.
CASSPKGARTEAFF
TGTGCCAGCAGCCCAAAGGGGGCGCGGACTGAAGCTTTCTTT
>TRBJ1-6|TRBV19|TRBD1|.
CASSIGGRRQGGSSYNSPLHF
TGTGCCAGTAGTATAGGGGGCCGGAGACAGGGGGGTAGCTCCTATAATTCACCCCTCCACTTT
>TRBJ2-3|TRBV19|.|.
CASSMFGSSTDTQYF
TGTGCCAGTAGTATGTTCGGGTCTAGCACAGATACGCAGTATTTT
>TRBJ2-1|TRBV30|.|.
CAWSRGLGEQFF
TGTGCCTGGAGTAGAGGGTTAGGTGAGCAGTTCTTC
>TRBJ1-2|TRBV30|TRBD1|once
CAWRGDRGDFYGYTF
TGTGCCTGGAGGGGGGACAGGGGCGACTTCTATGGCTACACCTTC
>TRBJ1-5|TRBV23-1|.|.
CASSRLRSGDKYSNQPQHF
TGCGCCAGCAGTCGCCTCAGGTCAGGGGACAAGTATAGCAATCAGCCCCAGCATTTT
>TRBJ1-2|TRBV30|TRBD1|.
CAWTFGQGRYGYTF
TGTGCCTGGACGTTTGGACAGGGAAGGTATGGCTACACCTTC
>TRBJ2-7|TRBV19|TRBD1|once
CASSIDPPGTGGYDEQYF
TGTGCCAGTAGTATAGACCCTCCCGGGACAGGGGGCTACGACGAGCAGTACTTC
>TRBJ1-2|TRBV6-5|TRBD1|.
CASSSTGGADYGYTF
TGTGCCAGCAGTTCGACAGGGGGCGCAGACTATGGCTACACCTTC
>TRBJ2-7|TRBV20-1|.|few
CSASRVGEQYF
TGCAGTGCCAGCAGGGTGGGCGAGCAGTACTTC
>TRBJ1-5|TRBV24-1|TRBD1|.
CATSDSQGAQSQPQHF
TGTGCCACCAGTGATTCCCAGGGGGCGCAGAGTCAGCCCCAGCATTTT
>TRBJ2-1|TRBV7-3|.|.
CASSLGGVNEQFF
TGTGCCAGCAGCTTAGGCGGGGTGAATGAGCAGTTCTTC
>TRBJ1-1|TRBV11-2|TRBD1|.
CASSSLRDRRPRGTEAFF
TGTGCCAGCAGCTCGCTCCGGGACAGGAGGCCCCGAGGCACTGAAGCTTTCTTT
>TRBJ2-7|TRBV5-1|TRBD1|.
CASSLEGTGSQYF
TGCGCCAGCAGCTTGGAAGGGACAGGCTCACAGTACTTC
>TRBJ1-2|TRBV6-5|.|.
CASSGPQGYGYTF
TGTGCCAGCAGCGGGCCCCAGGGCTATGGCTACACCTTC
>TRBJ2-7|TRBV9|.|.
CASSVGGGGKSSYEQYF
TGTGCCAGCAGCGTAGGAGGTGGAGGGAAAAGCTCCTACGAGCAGTACTTC
>TRBJ1-6|TRBV6-5|TRBD1|once
CASSPTGTLNSPLHF
TGTGCCAGCAGTCCGACAGGGACCCTTAATTCACCCCTCCACTTT
>TRBJ1-2|TRBV15|.|once
CATSRDLATPNPNTF
TGTGCCACCAGCAGAGATTTGGCGACACCCAACCCCAACACCTTC
>TRBJ1-2|TRBV12-3/TRBV12-4|.|.
CASSFSGLQGYTF
TGTGCCAGCAGTTTTTCAGGGCTTCAAGGCTACACCTTC
>TRBJ1-2|TRBV5-6|.|.
CASSLVGLRRPNYGYTF
TGTGCCAGCAGCTTGGTTGGGCTCCGACGTCCTAACTATGGCTACACCTTC